The source of this T cell receptor beta chain is a study of blood T cell repertoires in COVID-19. The V gene lost 4 bases and the J gene lost 6 bases, with 19 bases spanning the gap. Per germline, CDR1 LGHNA and CDR2 YNFKEQ. The CDR3 covers 15 residues. TCRdb's copy holds only in-frame clones and misses some; the assay was immunoSEQ multiplex PCR. Here the sample spans 30,000 to 45,000 clones, roughly 90% being singletons. Sequenced input: peripheral blood. The genes are TRBV4-2 and TRBJ2-7; D possibly corresponds to TRBD1 (7 bases). This clonotype was obtained from a man between 65 and 85 years old with acute or convalescent COVID-19. CDR3 in DNA: TGTGCCAGCAGCCCGCTTTTAGGGCAGGGGGGCGAGCAGTACTTC. Translating it yields CASSPLLGQGGEQYF.